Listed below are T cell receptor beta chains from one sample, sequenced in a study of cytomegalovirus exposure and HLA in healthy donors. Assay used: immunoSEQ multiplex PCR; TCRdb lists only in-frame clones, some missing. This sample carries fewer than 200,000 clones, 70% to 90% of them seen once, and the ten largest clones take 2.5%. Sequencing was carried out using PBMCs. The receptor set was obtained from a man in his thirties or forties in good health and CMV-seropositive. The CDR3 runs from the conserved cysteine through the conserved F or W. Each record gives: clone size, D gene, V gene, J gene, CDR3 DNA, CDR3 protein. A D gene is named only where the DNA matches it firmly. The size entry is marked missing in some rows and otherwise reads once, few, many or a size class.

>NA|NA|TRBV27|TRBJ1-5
TGTGCCAGCAGTTTAACCCCACAGGATCAGCCCCAGCATTTT
CASSLTPQDQPQHF
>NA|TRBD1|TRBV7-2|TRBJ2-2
TGTGCCAGCAGCTTAGTAACAGGGGTGGGCGGGGAGCTGTTTTTT
CASSLVTGVGGELFF
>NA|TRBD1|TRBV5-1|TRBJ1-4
TGCGCCAGCACTCAGCAGGGGGCAACTAATGAAAAACTGTTTTTT
CASTQQGATNEKLFF
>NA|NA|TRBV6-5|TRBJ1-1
TGTGCCAGCAGTTATCGGGCACGGGGGTCTGAAGCTTTCTTT
CASSYRARGSEAFF
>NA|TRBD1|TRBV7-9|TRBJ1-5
TGTGCCAGCAGCCGAGGGTCTTCCGGGACAGCAAATCAGCCCCAGCATTTT
CASSRGSSGTANQPQHF
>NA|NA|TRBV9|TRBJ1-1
TGTGCCAGCAGCGTAAGACAGTCGAACACTGAAGCTTTCTTT
CASSVRQSNTEAFF
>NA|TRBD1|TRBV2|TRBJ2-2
TGTGCCGGCAGTTACAGGGGTGCAAACACCGGGGAGCTGTTTTTT
CAGSYRGANTGELFF
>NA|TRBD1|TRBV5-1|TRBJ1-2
TGCGCCAGCAGCATGGAGACAGGGAACGGCTACACCTTC
CASSMETGNGYTF
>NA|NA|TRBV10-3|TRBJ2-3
TGTGCCATCAGTGATTCAGGGGCGGAAGATACGCAGTATTTT
CAISDSGAEDTQYF
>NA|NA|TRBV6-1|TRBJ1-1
TGTGCCAGCAGTGAAATTGAGGGCCCGAACACTGAAGCTTTCTTT
CASSEIEGPNTEAFF
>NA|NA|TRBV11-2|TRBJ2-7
TGTGCCAGCAACTCCGACGCGGCCCCAACCTACGAGCAGTACTTC
CASNSDAAPTYEQYF
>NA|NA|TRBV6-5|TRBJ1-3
TGTGCCAGCAGTTACTCGGGAGGGGGCTCTGGAAACACCATATATTTT
CASSYSGGGSGNTIYF
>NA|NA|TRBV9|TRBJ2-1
TGTGCCAGCAGCGTAGGGGTACAGGGCCTAAATGAGCAGTTCTTC
CASSVGVQGLNEQFF
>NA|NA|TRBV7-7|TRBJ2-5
TGTGCTAGCAGCTCTCTAGGGGTAGGGGAGACCCAGTACTTC
CASSSLGVGETQYF
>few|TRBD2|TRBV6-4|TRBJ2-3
TGTGCCAGCAGTGAGGGACTAGCAGGCGTAGATACGCAGTATTTT
CASSEGLAGVDTQYF
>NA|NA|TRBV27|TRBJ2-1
TGTGCCAGCAGTTTAGTCTCTCCCTACAATGAGCAGTTCTTC
CASSLVSPYNEQFF
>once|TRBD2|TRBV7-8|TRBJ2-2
TGTGCCAGCAGCCCCTTAAGCGGGAGAAACACCGGGGAGCTGTTTTTT
CASSPLSGRNTGELFF